The clone carrying this TCR beta chain came up once. The sample belongs to a study of blood T cell repertoires in COVID-19. Across the study: From the United States, Italy and Spain came samples of acute and convalescent COVID-19.

Per the study methods: The assay estimated nucleated cells by amplifying reference gene primers. Some clones are missing from TCRdb's copy, which holds only in-frame ones; the method was immunoSEQ multiplex PCR. V and J calls and clone size come straight from that table; D and trimming were deduced from the DNA. The sample records about 99,000 clones, 70% to 90% being singletons. This CDR3 contains 12 residues. With 6 bases removed from V and 6 bases from J, the gap between germline ends came to 13 bases. Germline-derived CDR1 and CDR2 are SGHKS and YYEKEE (reference sequence). What was sequenced was peripheral blood. The receptor was derived from a human donor in a cohort sampled during active COVID-19. This chain connects TRBV5-5 to TRBJ2-7; the D gene is possibly TRBD2 (6 bases). CDR3 DNA: TGTGCCAGCACCAGGACCGGGGGCGAGCAGTACTTC. Translating gives CASTRTGGEQYF.